Listed below are T cell receptor beta chains from one sample, sequenced in a study of HIV-infected patients and healthy controls. TCRdb re-derived calls from the 5' RACE reads in MiXCR, one entry per CDR3 protein. Among 4,000 or so distinct CDR3 sequences listed, about 8.2% were seen once. The sample in question was blood, obtained before antiretroviral therapy. The receptors stem from an adult with HIV infection. Both conserved end residues are part of each CDR3. The D gene is left open where the match is weak. A clone size is listed for some rows: how often the clone was seen (once, few, many), or a class if it is expanded.

v_call,j_call,clone_size,d_call,cdr3_nt,cdr3_aa
TRBV4-1,TRBJ2-5,large,.,TGCGCCAGCAGCCAAGAACCCGCGGAAGAGACCCAGTACTTC,CASSQEPAEETQYF
TRBV12-3/TRBV12-4,TRBJ1-5,.,.,TGTGCCAGCAGTACTATTATAGAAAGCAATCAGCCCCAGCATTTT,CASSTIIESNQPQHF
TRBV4-2,TRBJ1-1,.,TRBD1,TGTGCCAGCAGCCAAGACTGGGACAGGGAGGCCACTGAAGCTTTCTTT,CASSQDWDREATEAFF
TRBV7-9,TRBJ1-5,medium-sized,TRBD1,TGTGCCAGCAGCTCGCGTAGACTTGGGGACAGTGCCAATCAGCCCCAGCATTTT,CASSSRRLGDSANQPQHF
TRBV6-1,TRBJ2-6,medium-sized,.,TGTGCCAGCAGTGAAAAAAGCTCTGGGGCCAACGTCCTGACTTTC,CASSEKSSGANVLTF
TRBV14,TRBJ2-1,medium-sized,.,TGTGCCAGCAGCCCCATGGGGGGGCCTAAGTACAATGAGCAGTTCTTC,CASSPMGGPKYNEQFF
TRBV27,TRBJ1-2,medium-sized,.,TGTGCCAGCAGCCCCGCAGGGGCCGAACCGCCCTATGGCTACACCTTC,CASSPAGAEPPYGYTF
TRBV19,TRBJ2-1,.,TRBD2,TGTGCCAGTAGTTCCGGACTAGTTTCGGTCTATGAGCAGTTCTTC,CASSSGLVSVYEQFF
TRBV6-5,TRBJ1-1,many,.,TGTGCCAGCAGTACCTTGGGCACTGAAGCTTTCTTT,CASSTLGTEAFF
TRBV7-9,TRBJ2-3,few,.,TGTGCCAGCAGCTTAGGAGGAAACCCAGATACGCAGTATTTT,CASSLGGNPDTQYF
TRBV27,TRBJ2-2,few,.,TGTGCCAGCAGTTTTGGGGGCGGGGAGCTGTTTTTT,CASSFGGGELFF
TRBV4-2,TRBJ2-3,medium-sized,TRBD2,TGTGCCAGCAGCCAAGTCGGGGGGGCCGTGACAGATACGCAGTATTTT,CASSQVGGAVTDTQYF
TRBV6-5,TRBJ2-7,many,TRBD1,TGTGCCAGCAGTGCCGGGACAGGGGTGTACGAGCAGTACTTC,CASSAGTGVYEQYF
TRBV12-3/TRBV12-4,TRBJ2-7,medium-sized,.,TGTGCCAGCAGTAGACGTGCGAGTGAGCAGTACTTC,CASSRRASEQYF
TRBV27,TRBJ2-7,medium-sized,TRBD2,TGTGCCAGCAGTTCTGCCCCGAGACTAGCGATATACGAGCAGTACTTC,CASSSAPRLAIYEQYF
TRBV12-3/TRBV12-4,TRBJ1-5,many,.,TGTGCCAGCAGAAGGGGTTCAAATCAGCCCCAGCATTTT,CASRRGSNQPQHF
TRBV7-9,TRBJ2-3,medium-sized,TRBD1,TGTGCCAGCAGCCCAAGGGGGCCAGATACGCAGTATTTT,CASSPRGPDTQYF
TRBV19,TRBJ2-3,medium-sized,TRBD2,TGTGCCAGTAACAGACTAGCGGGGGAGTCAGATACGCAGTATTTT,CASNRLAGESDTQYF
TRBV28,TRBJ2-5,medium-sized,TRBD2,TGTGCCAGCAGCCCGGGGACTAGCGGCCAAGAGACCCAGTACTTC,CASSPGTSGQETQYF
TRBV9,TRBJ2-5,medium-sized,TRBD2,TGTGCCAGCAGCTTCGTCGGGGGGTTGGAAGAGACCCAGTACTTC,CASSFVGGLEETQYF
TRBV12-3/TRBV12-4,TRBJ2-1,medium-sized,.,TGTGCCAGCAGTTTCCAGACCTACAATGAGCAGTTCTTC,CASSFQTYNEQFF
TRBV2,TRBJ1-1,many,TRBD1,TGTGCCAGCAGTCTATTGGGACAGGGGAACACTGAAGCTTTCTTT,CASSLLGQGNTEAFF
TRBV18,TRBJ1-2,many,TRBD1,TGTGCCAGCTCAGAGGACAGGGACTATGGCTACACCTTC,CASSEDRDYGYTF
TRBV12-3/TRBV12-4,TRBJ1-1,many,.,TGTGCCAGCAGCCTGGACAGCATGAACACTGAAGCTTTCTTT,CASSLDSMNTEAFF
TRBV14,TRBJ1-2,medium-sized,TRBD1,TGTGCCAGCAGCCCCCGCCGACAGGGCGGCGGCTACACCTTC,CASSPRRQGGGYTF
TRBV28,TRBJ1-1,many,.,TGTGCCAGCAGTTCACAGGGTTTGAGGAACACTGAAGCTTTCTTT,CASSSQGLRNTEAFF
TRBV24-1,TRBJ1-4,few,.,TGTGCCACCAATCGGGAAGGCGAAAAACTGTTTTTT,CATNREGEKLFF
TRBV6-6,TRBJ2-7,medium-sized,TRBD2,TGTGCCAGCAGTCCCCCGGGGGGGAAGTACGAGCAGTACTTC,CASSPPGGKYEQYF
TRBV20-1,TRBJ1-4,once,.,TGCAGTGCTAGAGATCAGGGTTCCGGAGGAAAACTGTTTTTT,CSARDQGSGGKLFF
TRBV5-1,TRBJ1-2,many,.,TGCGCCAGCACCCCGTGGGGGGGAGTCGACTATGGCTACACCTTC,CASTPWGGVDYGYTF
TRBV27,TRBJ2-7,medium-sized,TRBD2,TGTGCCAGCAGTCCCCGGACTAGACCCCACGAGCAGTACTTC,CASSPRTRPHEQYF
TRBV12-3/TRBV12-4,TRBJ1-1,medium-sized,.,TGTGCCAGCACCTTCAGAGGGAACACTGAAGCTTTCTTT,CASTFRGNTEAFF
TRBV7-8,TRBJ2-7,few,TRBD1,TGTGCCAGCAGCAGCGGACAGGGGACCCACGAGCAGTACTTC,CASSSGQGTHEQYF
TRBV5-1,TRBJ1-4,medium-sized,.,TGCGCCAGCAGCTTGGTTTCCGTTGCAACTAATGAAAAACTGTTTTTT,CASSLVSVATNEKLFF
TRBV20-1,TRBJ1-5,medium-sized,TRBD1,TGCAGTGCTAGAGGGACAGGGGATCAGCCCCAGCATTTT,CSARGTGDQPQHF
TRBV7-8,TRBJ2-2,.,.,TGTGCCAGCAGAGGATCTAGCGTGACGAACACCGGGGAGCTGTTTTTT,CASRGSSVTNTGELFF
TRBV18,TRBJ1-1,medium-sized,TRBD1,TGTGCCAGCTCCCGCGACTCCTGGGACAGCACCTCCGAAGCTTTCTTT,CASSRDSWDSTSEAFF
TRBV6-1,TRBJ1-5,many,.,TGTGCCAGCGTAGGGCTGGGACCTGGGGCGCGTCAGCCCCAGCATTTT,CASVGLGPGARQPQHF
TRBV5-1,TRBJ1-1,many,TRBD1,TGCGCCAGCAGCTCACAACAGGGGGCGAGGCCCGAGGCTTTCTTT,CASSSQQGARPEAFF
TRBV28,TRBJ2-5,many,.,TGTGCCAGCAGTTTAGGAGGAGGTCACCAAGAGACCCAGTACTTC,CASSLGGGHQETQYF
TRBV27,TRBJ2-3,many,.,TGTGCCAGCAGTTTTAATACAGATACGCAGTATTTT,CASSFNTDTQYF
TRBV7-8,TRBJ2-5,many,.,TGTGCCAGCAGCTTAACAGGGATGCAAGAGACCCAGTACTTC,CASSLTGMQETQYF
TRBV30,TRBJ1-4,medium-sized,.,TGTGCCTGGGCGGGATCGGAAAAACTGTTTTTT,CAWAGSEKLFF
TRBV27,TRBJ2-4,.,.,TGTGCCAGCCGCGCGACCCCACTAGCCAAAAACATTCAGTACTTC,CASRATPLAKNIQYF
TRBV29-1,TRBJ1-2,many,.,TGCAGCGTTGGGGAGGGGGGCATCCTGTATGGCTACACCTTC,CSVGEGGILYGYTF
TRBV2,TRBJ2-3,many,TRBD2,TGTGCCAGCAGACCGGGACTAGCGGGGAGCACAGATACGCAGTATTTT,CASRPGLAGSTDTQYF
TRBV18,TRBJ1-1,.,.,TGTGCCAGCTCACCACGTGGTACCATGAACACTGAAGCTTTCTTT,CASSPRGTMNTEAFF
TRBV10-3,TRBJ1-2,medium-sized,.,TGTGCCATCAGTGACCCAACCTATGGCTACACCTTC,CAISDPTYGYTF
TRBV7-9,TRBJ2-5,once,TRBD1,TGTGCCAGCAGCTTTAGCCCGCGACAGGGATTGGTATCAGAGACCCAGTACTTC,CASSFSPRQGLVSETQYF
TRBV6-5,TRBJ1-1,many,.,TGTGCCAGCAGTTACTCTCCGGGGCAGCCTGAAGTTGGAGCTTTCTTT,CASSYSPGQPEVGAFF
TRBV9,TRBJ2-1,many,TRBD1,TGTGCCAGCAGGGACTCAGGGGGCGGAGCAGTGAATGAGCAGTTCTTC,CASRDSGGGAVNEQFF
TRBV2,TRBJ1-4,medium-sized,TRBD1,TGTGCCAGCAGGGAACCGGGACAGCATAATGAAAAACTGTTTTTT,CASREPGQHNEKLFF
TRBV7-3,TRBJ2-1,.,.,TGTGCCAGCAGCTTAGGGGTCAGCCATGAGCAGTTCTTC,CASSLGVSHEQFF
TRBV7-2,TRBJ2-5,medium-sized,.,TGTGCCAGCAGCTTCGGGGCCGGGGAGACCCAGTACTTC,CASSFGAGETQYF
TRBV5-6,TRBJ1-4,once,.,TGTGCCAGCAGCTTGGTTCCAGCAACAAATGAAAAACTGTTTTTT,CASSLVPATNEKLFF
TRBV6-5,TRBJ1-6,many,.,TGTGCCAGCGCCTCCCGGGGTTCACCCCTCCACTTT,CASASRGSPLHF
TRBV6-1,TRBJ1-6,medium-sized,.,TGTGCCAGCCTCCAGGGTTGGGGGGTCAAATCACCCCTCCACTTT,CASLQGWGVKSPLHF